These 23 T cell receptor beta chains originate from one sample sequenced in a study of T cells and copy number aberrations in small-cell lung cancer. Libraries were prepared by immunoSEQ multiplex PCR; TCRdb keeps only in-frame clonotypes and omits some of them. Among some 6,300 clones listed, around 77% were seen once. Input material: tumor tissue. The receptors originated from a man in his forties or fifties with small cell lung cancer.

The chain uses TRBV5-6 and TRBJ2-7; 7 positions agree with TRBD2. The germline V gene has CDR1 SGHDT and CDR2 YYEEEE. The CDR3 has 16 residues. The V gene end was trimmed by 0 bases and the J gene end by 5 bases; junction bases not matched to a gene: 11. CDR3 loop: CASSLVGEGGVNEQYF. The CDR3 nucleotides read TGTGCCAGCAGCTTGGTCGGGGAGGGAGGGGTAAACGAGCAGTACTTC.

CDR3 nucleotides: TGTGCCAGCAGCCTCAGGACTAATGAAAAACTGTTTTTT. This encodes CASSLRTNEKLFF. The chain combines TRBV7-9 with TRBJ1-4; no clear D. Germline values: CDR1 SEHNR, CDR2 FQNEAQ (reference sequence). The V and J ends lost 5 bases and 2 bases respectively, with 6 bases between them. This CDR3 is 13 amino acids long.

This chain connects TRBV6-1 to TRBJ2-7; possible D gene TRBD1, 5 bases. The CDR3 contains 17 residues. Germline V CDR1 and CDR2: MNHNS, SASEGT. With 0 bases removed from V and 1 base from J, the gap between germline ends came to 16 bases. The CDR3 coding sequence is TGTGCCAGCAGTGAAGCCTTAGGGGCACCCATTTCCTACGAGCAGTACTTC. It yields the protein CASSEALGAPISYEQYF.

The chain has TRBV27 and TRBJ2-6; possibly TRBD1 for D (5 bases). Germline lookup yields CDR1 MNHEY and CDR2 SMNVEV (reference sequence). Trimming stripped 0 bases from V and 0 bases from J, with 6 bases between. The CDR3 is 16 residues long. The DNA for the CDR3 is TGTGCCAGCAGTTTATCGGGGCTCTCTGGGGCCAACGTCCTGACTTTC. Translation gives CASSLSGLSGANVLTF.

A single count supports this clone. V gene TRBV5-1 combines with J gene TRBJ2-5, with a weak D call TRBD1 (6 bases). Germline CDR1 reads SGHRS; CDR2 reads YFSETQ. This CDR3 spans 16 amino acids. Trimming took off 4 bases at V and 1 base at J, with 17 bases between the two ends. CDR3 coding DNA: TGCGCCAGCAGCCTAAGAGGGGGACACGTCCAAGAGACCCAGTACTTC. This gives the protein CASSLRGGHVQETQYF.

The chain couples TRBV7-6 to TRBJ1-3; D not certain. Germline CDR1 reads SGHVS; CDR2 reads FNYEAQ. Trimming took off 5 bases at V and 2 bases at J, with 10 bases between the two ends. This CDR3 is built from 14 residues. CDR3 nucleotides: TGTGCCAGCAGCCCCACTTTCACTGGAAACACCATATATTTT. Encoded protein: CASSPTFTGNTIYF.

The chain is built from TRBV11-2 and TRBJ2-3; D gene ambiguous. CDR1 and CDR2 from the germline V gene are SGHAT and FQNNGV. V dropped 0 bases and J dropped 7 bases, with 8 bases sitting between them. The CDR3 runs 13 residues. The CDR3 DNA is TGTGCCAGCAGCTTAGAAAGGTTGTATACGCAGTATTTT. As protein: CASSLERLYTQYF.

The V gene is TRBV23-1, the J gene TRBJ2-5; 10 bases agree with TRBD2. TRBV23-1 is an ORF, with its function uncertain. The CDR3 totals 17 residues. Trimming took 9 bases from V and 5 from J; bases not matched to a gene: 18. The DNA of the CDR3 is TGCGCCAGTCAAAGATCCGGGACTAGCGAACTTTCGGAGACCCAGTACTTC. Translated, it gives CASQRSGTSELSETQYF.

This clone is judged large. The rearrangement uses TRBV19 and TRBJ2-1, with 14 bases that match TRBD2. V lost 3 bases and J lost 13; bases outside the gene matches: 2. The CDR3 covers 13 residues. Per the germline V gene, CDR1 is LNHDA and CDR2 is SQIVND (reference sequence). CDR3 DNA: TGTGCCAGTAGTATGGGGACTAGCGGGAGTCAGTTCTTC. Its protein product is CASSMGTSGSQFF. The whole variable domain, filled in from reference TRBV19 and TRBJ2-1, reads DGGITQSPKYLFRKEGQNVTLSCEQNLNHDAMYWYRQDPGQGLRLIYYSQIVNDFQKGDIAEGYSVSREKKESFPLTVTSAQKNPTAFYLCASSMGTSGSQFFGPGTRLTVL.

This clone appeared once. V gene TRBV7-2 combines with J gene TRBJ1-4; 9 bases are shared with TRBD1. Germline values: CDR1 SGHTA, CDR2 FQGNSA. This CDR3 has 14 amino acids. Trimming at V came to 5 bases and at J to 8 bases, leaving 6 bases not matched to a gene. CDR3 loop: CASSPGQGREKLFF. The CDR3 DNA reads TGTGCCAGCAGCCCGGGACAGGGACGGGAAAAACTGTTTTTT.

CDR3 nucleotide sequence: TGTGCCAGCAGCCCTATGGACAGCACAGATACGCAGTATTTT. Translating it yields CASSPMDSTDTQYF. The chain uses TRBV4-2 and TRBJ2-3; D is undetermined. The CDR3 has 14 amino acids. V was pared by 4 bases and J by 0 bases, with 8 bases between. The V gene's germline CDR1 is LGHNA and CDR2 YNFKEQ.

The chain combines TRBV21-1 with TRBJ2-2; TRBD1 is taken as the D call from the table, unchecked against the DNA. TRBV21-1 is termed a pseudogene. CDR3 length equals 18 residues. Here the CDR3 reads CASSSRDRGERGTGELFF. Written as DNA, the CDR3 is TGTGCCAGCAGCTCTCGGGACAGGGGGGAGAGGGGCACCGGGGAGCTGTTTTTT.

This chain links TRBV12-5 with TRBJ2-7; D might be TRBD2 (5 bases). This CDR3 has 13 amino acids. Germline CDR1 LGHNT, CDR2 FRNRAP. V was clipped by 4 bases and J by 2 bases, with 9 bases between them. The chain's CDR3 is CASGSHGTYEQYF. DNA of the CDR3: TGTGCTAGTGGTTCTCACGGGACCTACGAGCAGTACTTC. The full variable domain, its missing parts supplied by reference TRBV12-5 and TRBJ2-7, is DARVTQTPRHKVTEMGQEVTMRCQPILGHNTVFWYRQTMMQGLELLAYFRNRAPLDDSGMPKDRFSAEMPDATLATLKIQPSEPRDSAVYFCASGSHGTYEQYFGPGTRLTVT.

The genes are TRBV5-1 and TRBJ2-7, with TRBD2 identical over 7 bases. V gave up 5 bases and J gave up 2 bases; unmatched junction bases: 10. CDR3 length: 15 residues. Germline V gives CDR1 SGHRS, CDR2 YFSETQ. The CDR3 is CASSTSGAGTYEQYF. The CDR3 bases are TGCGCCAGCAGTACCTCAGGAGCGGGGACCTACGAGCAGTACTTC. Full variable domain (outside the CDR3, taken from reference TRBV5-1 and TRBJ2-7): KAGVTQTPRYLIKTRGQQVTLSCSPISGHRSVSWYQQTPGQGLQFLFEYFSETQRNKGNFPGRFSGRQFSNSRSEMNVSTLELGDSALYLCASSTSGAGTYEQYFGPGTRLTVT.

The V and J genes are TRBV2 and TRBJ2-7; D is uncertain. V gave up 2 bases and J gave up 4 bases, with 15 bases separating them. This CDR3 has 15 amino acids. Germline V gene data show CDR1 as SNHLY and CDR2 as FYNNEI. This chain's CDR3 is CASSEMGMPLYEQYF. The CDR3 nucleotides read TGTGCCAGCAGTGAAATGGGGATGCCCTTGTACGAGCAGTACTTC.

The CDR3, as DNA: TGTGCCAGCAGCCCGGGGAGGCTGAATGAGCAGTTCTTC. Translation gives CASSPGRLNEQFF. This chain links TRBV9 with TRBJ2-1, with D possibly TRBD2 on 6 matching bases. The CDR3 runs to 13 residues. CDR1 and CDR2 from the germline V gene are SGDLS and YYNGEE. V was cut by 4 bases and J by 7 bases, with 12 bases left in between. Variable domain in full (rest from reference TRBV9 and TRBJ2-1): DSGVTQTPKHLITATGQRVTLRCSPRSGDLSVYWYQQSLDQGLQFLIQYYNGEERAKGNILERFSAQQFPDLHSELNLSSLELGDSALYFCASSPGRLNEQFFGPGTRLTVL.

The gene calls are TRBV5-4 and TRBJ2-5; the match to TRBD2 covers 7 bases. Germline CDR1 is SGHNT and CDR2 is YYREEE (reference sequence). This CDR3 is 13 amino acids long. Trimming cost V 2 bases and J 5 bases; bases outside gene matches: 3. The CDR3 DNA is TGTGCCAGCAGCTTCAGGGAGGGGGAGACCCAGTACTTC. It is translated as CASSFREGETQYF.

The chain couples TRBV28 to TRBJ2-7; 11 nucleotides agree with TRBD1. Germline assignment: CDR1 MDHEN and CDR2 SYDVKM. Unmatched junction bases numbered 4, after V lost 4 bases and J lost 2 bases. The CDR3 runs 15 residues. CDR3 DNA: TGTGCCAGCAGTTGGGTGGGACAGGGGGCCTACGAGCAGTACTTC. The encoded protein is CASSWVGQGAYEQYF.

Only a few counts were recorded for this clone. The gene calls are TRBV30 and TRBJ2-7; 9 positions match TRBD2. The trim removed 0 bases at V and 5 bases at J, leaving 8 bases unmatched. Per germline, CDR1 GTSNPN and CDR2 SVGIG (reference sequence). The CDR3 runs 15 residues. The CDR3 region has the DNA TGTGCCTGGAGTGTACGTGCGGGAGGGCCCCACGAGCAGTACTTC. This translates into CAWSVRAGGPHEQYF.

The chain combines TRBV14 with TRBJ1-2; no reliable D call. Trimming cost V 0 bases and J 1 base, with 6 bases left between them. The CDR3 is 14 amino acids. Per the germline V gene, CDR1 is SGHDN and CDR2 is FVKESK. The CDR3 nucleotides read TGTGCCAGCAGCCAAGAAACAGATAACTATGGCTACACCTTC. Protein sequence: CASSQETDNYGYTF.

The chain carries TRBV19 and TRBJ2-1, with D possibly TRBD1 on 5 matching bases. Looked up from germline, CDR1 is LNHDA and CDR2 is SQIVND (reference sequence). Trimming took off 9 bases at V and 9 bases at J, with 15 bases between the two ends. The CDR3 loop spans 12 amino acids. The CDR3: CASQQDTVEQFF. The CDR3 DNA is TGTGCCAGCCAACAGGACACGGTTGAGCAGTTCTTC.

This chain joins TRBV4-2 and TRBJ2-7; tentatively, D is TRBD1 or TRBD2 (7 bases each). Germline V CDR1 and CDR2: LGHNA, YNFKEQ. Deletions cut 5 bases from V and 2 bases from J, with 16 bases between. This CDR3 spans 15 amino acids. The chain's CDR3 is CASSEGGTAAYEQYF. The DNA of the CDR3 is TGTGCCAGCAGCGAGGGGGGGACAGCTGCCTACGAGCAGTACTTC.

The CDR3 bases are TGTGCCAGCAGCTTAGGTGGTCAGTCGAACACCGGGGAGCTGTTTTTT. Its translation: CASSLGGQSNTGELFF. This chain links TRBV7-2 with TRBJ2-2; D remains unclear. Germline CDR1 SGHTA, CDR2 FQGNSA. Trimming took 1 base from V and 0 from J, leaving 9 bases between them. The CDR3 consists of 16 residues.